The next 14 T cell receptor beta chains were all read from a single sample in a study of T cell changes during pregnancy in multiple sclerosis. The protocol was immunoSEQ multiplex PCR, while the TCRdb copy is restricted to in-frame clones and leaves out a portion. In the table there are about 100,000 clones, approximately 90% of which are singletons. The sequencing here drew on peripheral blood, taken in the second trimester of pregnancy. Source of these receptors: a female donor with multiple sclerosis, enrolled in a pregnancy study.

The V gene is TRBV5-6, the J gene TRBJ1-2; 8 bases line up with TRBD1. The CDR3 length is 14 residues. The V gene end was trimmed by 4 bases and the J gene end by 5 bases; junction bases not matched to a gene: 7. CDR1 SGHDT and CDR2 YYEEEE come from the germline V gene. The DNA of the CDR3 is TGTGCCAGCAGCCAAGGGACAGGTGGTTATGGCTACACCTTC. This encodes CASSQGTGGYGYTF. Drawing the rest from reference TRBV5-6 and TRBJ1-2, the complete variable domain is DAGVTQSPTHLIKTRGQQVTLRCSPKSGHDTVSWYQQALGQGPQFIFQYYEEEERQRGNFPDRFSGHQFPNYSSELNVNALLLGDSALYLCASSQGTGGYGYTFGSGTRLTVV.

This chain links TRBV28 with TRBJ1-2; D is perhaps TRBD1 (6 bases). The V and J ends lost 5 bases and 7 bases respectively, with 14 bases between them. Per germline, CDR1 MDHEN and CDR2 SYDVKM. The CDR3 is 13 amino acids. The CDR3 loop reads CASSLDRIRGYTF. The CDR3 DNA reads as TGTGCCAGCAGTCTCGACAGGATACGTGGCTACACCTTC.

This clone was seen a single time. V usage is TRBV2 and J usage is TRBJ2-7, with TRBD2 matching over 10 bases. Germline V gene lookup returns CDR1 SNHLY and CDR2 FYNNEI. The CDR3 sequence is 15 residues long. V shed 4 bases, J shed 1 base, and the junction held 4 bases outside the gene matches. The CDR3 reads CASSAIAGGSYEQYF. CDR3 in DNA: TGTGCCAGCAGTGCCATAGCGGGAGGTTCCTACGAGCAGTACTTC.

This sequence joins TRBV6-1 and TRBJ1-1; TRBD1 is a possible D gene (5 bases). The CDR3 spans 14 residues. The V gene's germline CDR1 is MNHNS and CDR2 SASEGT. V lost 1 base to trimming and J lost 11 bases, with 17 bases between them. DNA of the CDR3: TGTGCCAGCAGTGAAGGGGGCATGGTAGAAAGGGCTTTCTTT. Translation gives CASSEGGMVERAFF.

This clone was seen a single time. This sequence joins TRBV28 and TRBJ2-7, with D tentatively TRBD1 (6 bases). The germline V gene has CDR1 MDHEN and CDR2 SYDVKM. V was trimmed by 2 bases and J by 1 base, leaving 15 bases between them. The length of the CDR3 is 16 residues. Here the CDR3 reads CASSLGGSRGSYEQYF. The CDR3 DNA reads as TGTGCCAGCAGTTTAGGCGGATCCAGGGGTTCCTACGAGCAGTACTTC.

The chain combines TRBV19 with TRBJ1-1, with D uncertain. In germline, CDR1 is LNHDA, CDR2 SQIVND (reference sequence). V lost 5 bases, J lost 1 base, and 14 bases lay in between. The CDR3 sequence is 15 residues long. The CDR3 DNA reads TGTGCCAGTAGTCCTACCGGTGTACCGAACACTGAAGCTTTCTTT. Protein: CASSPTGVPNTEAFF.

V and J are TRBV6-1 and TRBJ2-1; 8 bases align to TRBD2. V gave up 2 bases and J gave up 12 bases; unmatched junction bases: 24. CDR1 and CDR2 (germline): MNHNS, SASEGT. The CDR3 spans 19 residues. This CDR3 is CASSEMGVRGGPALLGQFF. The CDR3 bases are TGTGCCAGCAGTGAAATGGGCGTTCGCGGGGGGCCAGCTTTACTTGGGCAGTTCTTC.

The V gene is TRBV19, the J gene TRBJ2-7, with 7 positions matching TRBD1. The CDR3 has 13 residues. V was clipped by 6 bases and J by 5 bases; unmatched bases: 7. Germline CDR1 reads LNHDA; CDR2 reads SQIVND (reference sequence). CDR3 coding DNA: TGTGCCAGTAGCCCGACAGGGCTCGACGAGCAGTACTTC. This encodes CASSPTGLDEQYF.

This chain links TRBV21-1 with TRBJ2-1; TRBD2, as called in the table, went unchecked against the DNA. TRBV21-1 is annotated as a pseudogene. The length of the CDR3 is 15 residues. In DNA form, the CDR3 reads TGTGCCAGCAGCAAACCGGTCTTACGCTACAATGAGCAGTTCTTC. Translating it yields CASSKPVLRYNEQFF.

This chain connects TRBV7-9 to TRBJ1-1; no clear D. V was clipped by 0 bases and J by 9 bases, with 26 bases between them. Germline V gene sequence: CDR1 SEHNR, CDR2 FQNEAQ (reference sequence). The CDR3 covers 18 residues. In nucleotides, the CDR3 is TGTGCCAGCAGCTTAGCAGTTGCGGGTCGAGATACGAACAGACAAGCTTTCTTT. Its translation is CASSLAVAGRDTNRQAFF.

The V call is TRBV13, the J call TRBJ1-3; the D gene is possibly TRBD1 (5 bases). Per germline, CDR1 PRHDT and CDR2 FYEKMQ (reference sequence). The CDR3 contains 15 residues. The V end was cut by 3 bases, the J end by 1 base, with 10 bases between. This CDR3 is CASSFGGGSGNTIYF. For the CDR3, the DNA is TGTGCCAGCAGCTTTGGCGGGGGATCTGGAAACACCATATATTTT.

The chain couples TRBV4-2 to TRBJ2-7; TRBD2 aligns across 7 bases. J was trimmed by 6 bases and V by 3 bases; bases with no gene match: 11. This CDR3 has 15 residues. Germline CDR1 is LGHNA and CDR2 is YNFKEQ. The CDR3 protein is CASSQSTSPVTEQYF. The CDR3, as DNA: TGTGCCAGCAGCCAGTCGACTAGCCCCGTAACCGAGCAGTACTTC.

This clone appeared once. The chain joins TRBV7-8 to TRBJ1-1; D uncertain. Germline assignment: CDR1 SGHVS and CDR2 FQNEAQ. Deletions cut 5 bases from V and 4 bases from J, with 14 bases between. The CDR3 loop spans 14 amino acids. Here the CDR3 DNA reads TGTGCCAGCAGCCTACTGAGTGGAGTCACTGAAGCTTTCTTT. It is translated as CASSLLSGVTEAFF. Complete variable domain (other parts from reference TRBV7-8 and TRBJ1-1): GAGVSQSPRYKVAKRGQDVALRCDPISGHVSLFWYQQALGQGPEFLTYFQNEAQLDKSGLPSDRFFAERPEGSVSTLKIQRTQQEDSAVYLCASSLLSGVTEAFFGQGTRLTVV.

The chain joins TRBV14 to TRBJ2-1; D perhaps matches TRBD2 (6 bases). V lost 6 bases, J lost 4 bases, and 10 bases lay in between. The CDR3 is 13 amino acids. Germline assignment: CDR1 SGHDN and CDR2 FVKESK. The CDR3: CASRPLAYNEQFF. DNA of the CDR3: TGTGCCAGCAGACCTCTAGCGTACAATGAGCAGTTCTTC. Looking up the rest from reference TRBV14 and TRBJ2-1 gives the full variable domain: EAGVTQFPSHSVIEKGQTVTLRCDPISGHDNLYWYRRVMGKEIKFLLHFVKESKQDESGMPNNRFLAERTGGTYSTLKVQPAELEDSGVYFCASRPLAYNEQFFGPGTRLTVL.